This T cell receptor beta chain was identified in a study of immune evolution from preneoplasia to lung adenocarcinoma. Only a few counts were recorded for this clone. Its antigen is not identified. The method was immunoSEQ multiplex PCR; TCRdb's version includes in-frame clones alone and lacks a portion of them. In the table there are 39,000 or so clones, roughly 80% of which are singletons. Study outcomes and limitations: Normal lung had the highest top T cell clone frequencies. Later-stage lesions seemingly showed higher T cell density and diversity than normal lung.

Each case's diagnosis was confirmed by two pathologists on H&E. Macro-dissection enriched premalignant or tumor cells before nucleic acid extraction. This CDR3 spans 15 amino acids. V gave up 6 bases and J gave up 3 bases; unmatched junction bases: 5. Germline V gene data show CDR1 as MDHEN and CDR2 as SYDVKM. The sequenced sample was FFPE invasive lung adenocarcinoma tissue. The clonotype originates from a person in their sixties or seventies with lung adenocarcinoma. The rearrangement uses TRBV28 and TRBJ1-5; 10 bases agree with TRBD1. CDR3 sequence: CASRPGTGVNQPQHF. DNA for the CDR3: TGTGCCAGCAGGCCCGGGACAGGGGTCAATCAGCCCCAGCATTTT.